The rows below give T cell receptor beta chains drawn from one sample of a study of radiation and T cells in renal cell carcinoma. The protocol was immunoSEQ multiplex PCR, while the TCRdb copy is restricted to in-frame clones and leaves out a portion. Among around 16,000 clones listed, roughly 54% were seen once. The material was tumor tissue, obtained from a patient whose treatment was nephrectomy without radiotherapy. The receptors originated from a man in his fifties with renal cell carcinoma. CDR3s leave out the opening cysteine and the closing phenylalanine or tryptophan. Fields, in order: V gene, D gene, J gene, CDR3 length, clone size, CDR3 protein. The D gene is left open where the match is weak. Clone sizes are given selectively: once, few, many, or a class where the clone is expanded.

V: TRBV25-1
D: .
J: TRBJ1-1
length: 15
size: .
CDR3: ASSRFSPISMNTEAF

V: TRBV19
D: .
J: TRBJ1-3
length: 14
size: .
CDR3: ASSSGPDYSGNTIY

V: TRBV29-1
D: .
J: TRBJ2-3
length: 8
size: medium-sized
CDR3: SVEADTQY

V: TRBV6-5
D: .
J: TRBJ1-5
length: 13
size: .
CDR3: ASTKSPGTNQPQH

V: TRBV5-1
D: TRBD2
J: TRBJ2-1
length: 13
size: .
CDR3: ASRTSGKANNEQF

V: TRBV5-1
D: TRBD1
J: TRBJ1-2
length: 12
size: .
CDR3: ASSPGTASYGYT

V: TRBV5-1
D: .
J: TRBJ1-5
length: 13
size: .
CDR3: ASSLDWGGGQPQH

V: TRBV5-1
D: .
J: TRBJ2-1
length: 10
size: many
CDR3: ASSFGNNEQF

V: TRBV29-1
D: TRBD2
J: TRBJ2-1
length: 10
size: .
CDR3: SGDGTSDEQF

V: TRBV6-6
D: TRBD1
J: TRBJ2-2
length: 13
size: few
CDR3: ASRRRTGSTGELF

V: TRBV29-1
D: .
J: TRBJ1-4
length: 11
size: once
CDR3: SVGLGGREKLF

V: TRBV6-5
D: TRBD1
J: TRBJ2-1
length: 13
size: .
CDR3: ASRTGVSSYNEQF

V: TRBV19
D: .
J: TRBJ1-1
length: 12
size: few
CDR3: ASSTWAENTEAF

V: TRBV7-3
D: .
J: TRBJ2-7
length: 12
size: few
CDR3: ASSLASLDYEQY

V: TRBV19
D: .
J: TRBJ2-7
length: 11
size: many
CDR3: ASSIGGDVGQY

V: TRBV5-6
D: .
J: TRBJ2-7
length: 14
size: .
CDR3: ASSHSFTLSSYEQY

V: TRBV10-2
D: TRBD2
J: TRBJ2-7
length: 13
size: .
CDR3: ASLGLAGGTYEQY

V: TRBV4-3
D: TRBD1
J: TRBJ1-2
length: 16
size: many
CDR3: ASSQSSSQGALGYGYT

V: TRBV15
D: .
J: TRBJ1-1
length: 11
size: .
CDR3: ATSREWVTEAF

V: TRBV19
D: .
J: TRBJ2-3
length: 12
size: once
CDR3: ASSTGPSTDTQY

V: TRBV5-1
D: .
J: TRBJ2-4
length: 13
size: .
CDR3: ASSRQGETKNIQY

V: TRBV5-1
D: .
J: TRBJ1-3
length: 13
size: few
CDR3: ASSSSGLTSVPIY

V: TRBV9
D: .
J: TRBJ2-7
length: 11
size: .
CDR3: ASSVGPEREQY

V: TRBV29-1
D: .
J: TRBJ1-1
length: 13
size: once
CDR3: SALPDGRANTEAF

V: TRBV2
D: .
J: TRBJ2-7
length: 14
size: .
CDR3: ASRILTLAGAYEQY

V: TRBV19
D: .
J: TRBJ1-1
length: 16
size: .
CDR3: ASSIVNRDSRRNTEAF

V: TRBV19
D: TRBD2
J: TRBJ2-1
length: 13
size: .
CDR3: ASSPRRGGLNEQF